This T cell receptor beta chain is drawn from a study of Graves' ophthalmopathy and Graves' hyperthyroidism. The study's findings and limits: The model flagged ophthalmopathy progression at approximately 70% sensitivity and 72% to 80% specificity.

This clonotype was seen at least ten times. Its cognate antigen is unknown. Germline V CDR1 and CDR2: SGHAT, FQNNGV. CDR3 length: 15 amino acids. J gave up 3 bases and V 5 bases, and 10 bases lay outside the gene matches. Amplification of TCR beta CDR3 regions used RNA transcripts. A first-round RT-PCR used HTBI primers, followed by a second-round multiplex PCR. Each CDR3 protein gets one entry after TCRdb re-called the multiplex PCR reads with MiXCR. The table lists hundreds of thousands of distinct CDR3 sequences, about 21% of them singletons. J is TRBJ2-7 and V is TRBV11-2, with 7 bases lining up with TRBD2. This TCR came from a woman aged 18-30 years with stable Graves' hyperthyroidism. Sequences were obtained from peripheral blood. The CDR3 DNA is TGTGCCAGCAGCCCGGGGGGTGGGCCGGACTACGAGCAGTACTTC. Protein: CASSPGGGPDYEQYF.